One and the same sample provided the 7 T cell receptor beta chains below, sequenced in a study of blood T cells in healthy people across ages. It was with a sample-barcoded 5' primer and a J-beta primer mix that a second PCR of roughly 7 to 11 cycles was run. TCRdb independently ran MiXCR on the 5' RACE reads; one entry per CDR3 protein. The table includes 1,300,000 or so distinct CDR3 sequences, around 59% detected once. Sequenced input: blood. Receptor source: a young man in good health.

This clonotype was picked up a small number of times. The chain recombines TRBV29-1 with TRBJ2-7; TRBD2 agrees at 7 bases. In germline, CDR1 is SQVTM, CDR2 ANQGSEA. The CDR3 loop spans 13 amino acids. The J segment lost 2 bases and the V segment lost 5 bases, leaving 6 bases of the junction unmatched. Here the CDR3 DNA reads TGCAGCGTTCGACTAGCCTCTACCTACGAGCAGTACTTC. Protein: CSVRLASTYEQYF.

The chain has TRBV6-2 or TRBV6-3 and TRBJ2-1, with 9 bases matching TRBD1. The CDR3 has 14 amino acids. V shed 5 bases and J 3 bases; nucleotides not matched to a gene: 2. Looked up from germline, CDR1 is MNHEY and CDR2 is SVGEGT. The CDR3 DNA is TGTGCCAGCAGTGGGACAGGGCTCTACAATGAGCAGTTCTTC. This codes for CASSGTGLYNEQFF.

The rearrangement joins TRBV6-1 to TRBJ2-7; D is uncertain. The ends were cut back, 2 bases at V and 1 base at J, with 9 bases in the middle. The germline CDR1 and CDR2 sequences are MNHNS and SASEGT. The CDR3 extends over 14 amino acids. This CDR3 reads CASSEYWVSYEQYF. The CDR3 coding sequence is TGTGCCAGCAGTGAATACTGGGTGTCCTACGAGCAGTACTTC.

This clonotype was observed a handful of times. The chain recombines TRBV7-6 with TRBJ2-7; the D is unclear. Looked up from germline, CDR1 is SGHVS and CDR2 is FNYEAQ. V gave up 2 bases and J gave up 4 bases, with 9 bases separating them. The CDR3 sequence is 13 residues long. The DNA of the CDR3 is TGTGCCAGCAGCTTAAATTTGGGGTACGAGCAGTACTTC. Encoded protein: CASSLNLGYEQYF.

The table lists this clonotype with a count of one. V and J are TRBV20-1 and TRBJ2-4; TRBD2 matches at 8 bases. TRBJ2-7 explains the end of the DNA better; the J call may be wrong. Germline V gene sequence: CDR1 DFQATT, CDR2 SNEGSKA (reference sequence). The CDR3 runs 15 residues. The CDR3 sequence: CSARGPSGSVNEQYF. The CDR3 bases are TGCAGTGCTAGAGGTCCCAGCGGGAGTGTGAACGAGCAGTACTTC.

There are a few counts of this clonotype. This chain connects TRBV5-1 to TRBJ2-4; perhaps TRBD2 as D (5 bases). The assigned J gene may be wrong: the sequence end matches TRBJ2-7 better. Germline loops: CDR1 SGHRS, CDR2 YFSETQ. This CDR3 is built from 14 residues. The CDR3 sequence: CASSLSRDWDEQYF. The CDR3 DNA follows: TGCGCCAGCAGCTTGTCACGGGATTGGGACGAGCAGTACTTC.

The chain carries TRBV14 and TRBJ2-1; 9 nucleotides match TRBD2. Germline assignment: CDR1 SGHDN and CDR2 FVKESK. V lost 3 bases to trimming and J lost 5 bases; unmatched junction nucleotides: 2. This CDR3 contains 14 residues. Here the CDR3 DNA reads TGTGCCAGCAGCCATAGCGGGGGCAACAATGAGCAGTTCTTC. This encodes CASSHSGGNNEQFF.